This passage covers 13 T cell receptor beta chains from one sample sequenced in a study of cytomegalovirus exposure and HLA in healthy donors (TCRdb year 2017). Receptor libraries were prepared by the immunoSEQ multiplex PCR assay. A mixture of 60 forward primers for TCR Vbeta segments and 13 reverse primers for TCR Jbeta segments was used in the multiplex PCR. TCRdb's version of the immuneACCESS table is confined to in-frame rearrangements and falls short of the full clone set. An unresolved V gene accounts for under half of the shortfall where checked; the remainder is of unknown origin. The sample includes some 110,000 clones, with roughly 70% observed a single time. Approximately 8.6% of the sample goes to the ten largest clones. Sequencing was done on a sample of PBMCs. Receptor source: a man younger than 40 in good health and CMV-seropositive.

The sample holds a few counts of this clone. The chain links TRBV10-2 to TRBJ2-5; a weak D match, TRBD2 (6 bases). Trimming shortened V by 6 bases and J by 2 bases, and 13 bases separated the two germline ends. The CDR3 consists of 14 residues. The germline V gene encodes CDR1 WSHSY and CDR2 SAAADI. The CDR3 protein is CASSAGTRQETQYF. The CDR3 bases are TGCGCCAGCAGCGCAGGGACTCGACAAGAGACCCAGTACTTC.

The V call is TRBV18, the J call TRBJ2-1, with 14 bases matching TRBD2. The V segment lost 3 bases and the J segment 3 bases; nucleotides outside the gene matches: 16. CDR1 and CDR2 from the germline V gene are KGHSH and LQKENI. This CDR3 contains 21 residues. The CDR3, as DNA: TGTGCCAGCTCACCTTTTAACGGGACTAGCGGGAGCCGACTATACTACAATGAGCAGTTCTTC. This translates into CASSPFNGTSGSRLYYNEQFF.

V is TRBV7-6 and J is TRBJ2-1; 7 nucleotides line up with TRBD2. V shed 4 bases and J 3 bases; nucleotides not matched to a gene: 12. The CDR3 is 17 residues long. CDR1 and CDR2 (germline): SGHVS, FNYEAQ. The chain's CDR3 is CASSSPYLGGGYNEQFF. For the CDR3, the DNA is TGTGCCAGCAGCTCACCATACCTCGGCGGGGGCTACAATGAGCAGTTCTTC.

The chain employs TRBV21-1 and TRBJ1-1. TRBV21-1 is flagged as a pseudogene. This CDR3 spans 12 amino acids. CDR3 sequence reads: CASSRRNTEAFF. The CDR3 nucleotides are TGTGCCAGCAGCAGGAGAAACACTGAAGCTTTCTTT.

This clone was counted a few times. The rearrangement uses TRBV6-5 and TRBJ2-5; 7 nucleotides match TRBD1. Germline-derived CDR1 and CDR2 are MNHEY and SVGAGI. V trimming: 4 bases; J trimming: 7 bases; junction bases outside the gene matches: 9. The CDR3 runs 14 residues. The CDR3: CASSLTGAQLTQYF. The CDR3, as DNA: TGTGCCAGCAGTTTAACAGGGGCCCAACTGACCCAGTACTTC.

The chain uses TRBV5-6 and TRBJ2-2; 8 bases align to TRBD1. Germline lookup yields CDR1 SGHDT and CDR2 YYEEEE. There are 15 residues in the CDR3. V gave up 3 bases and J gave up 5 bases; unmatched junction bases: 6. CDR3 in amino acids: CASSSSGGRTGELFF. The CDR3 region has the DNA TGTGCCAGCAGCTCCTCAGGGGGCAGGACCGGGGAGCTGTTTTTT. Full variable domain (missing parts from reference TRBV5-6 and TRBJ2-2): DAGVTQSPTHLIKTRGQQVTLRCSPKSGHDTVSWYQQALGQGPQFIFQYYEEEERQRGNFPDRFSGHQFPNYSSELNVNALLLGDSALYLCASSSSGGRTGELFFGEGSRLTVL.

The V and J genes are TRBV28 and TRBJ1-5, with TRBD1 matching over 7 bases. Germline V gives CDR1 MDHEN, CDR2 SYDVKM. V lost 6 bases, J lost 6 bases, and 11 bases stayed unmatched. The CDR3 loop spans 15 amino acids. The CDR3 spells CASRGRTGRPQPQHF. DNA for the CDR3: TGTGCCAGCAGAGGACGGACAGGACGGCCTCAGCCCCAGCATTTT.

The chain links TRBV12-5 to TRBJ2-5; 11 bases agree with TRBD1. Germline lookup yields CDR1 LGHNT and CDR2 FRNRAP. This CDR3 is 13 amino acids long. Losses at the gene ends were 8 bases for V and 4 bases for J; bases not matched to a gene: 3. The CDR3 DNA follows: TGTGCTAGTCTTGGGACAGGGGGAGAGACCCAGTACTTC. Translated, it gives CASLGTGGETQYF. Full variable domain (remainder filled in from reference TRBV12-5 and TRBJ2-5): DARVTQTPRHKVTEMGQEVTMRCQPILGHNTVFWYRQTMMQGLELLAYFRNRAPLDDSGMPKDRFSAEMPDATLATLKIQPSEPRDSAVYFCASLGTGGETQYFGPGTRLLVL.

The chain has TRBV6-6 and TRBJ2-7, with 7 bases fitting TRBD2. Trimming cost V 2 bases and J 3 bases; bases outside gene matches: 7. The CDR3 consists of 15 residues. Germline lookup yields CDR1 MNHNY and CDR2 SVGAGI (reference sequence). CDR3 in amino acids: CASSYGGGLDYEQYF. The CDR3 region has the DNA TGTGCCAGCAGTTACGGCGGGGGTCTGGACTACGAGCAGTACTTC.

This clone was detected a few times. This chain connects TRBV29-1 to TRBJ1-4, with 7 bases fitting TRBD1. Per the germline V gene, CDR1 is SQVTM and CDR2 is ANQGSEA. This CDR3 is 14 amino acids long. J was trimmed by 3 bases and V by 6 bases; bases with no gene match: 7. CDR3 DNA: TGCAGCGTCAAAGGGACAGCCTCTAATGAAAAACTGTTTTTT. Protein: CSVKGTASNEKLFF. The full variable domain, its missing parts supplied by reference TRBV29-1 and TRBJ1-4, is SAVISQKPSRDICQRGTSLTIQCQVDSQVTMMFWYRQQPGQSLTLIATANQGSEATYESGFVIDKFPISRPNLTFSTLTVSNMSPEDSSIYLCSVKGTASNEKLFFGSGTQLSVL.

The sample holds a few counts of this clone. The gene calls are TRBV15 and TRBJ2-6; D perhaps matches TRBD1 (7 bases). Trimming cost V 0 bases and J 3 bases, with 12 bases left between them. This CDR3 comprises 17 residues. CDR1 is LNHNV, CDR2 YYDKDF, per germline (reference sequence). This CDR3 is CATSRDYRGGGANVLTF. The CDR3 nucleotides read TGTGCCACCAGCAGAGATTACAGGGGAGGTGGGGCCAACGTCCTGACTTTC. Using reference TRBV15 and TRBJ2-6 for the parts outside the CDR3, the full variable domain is DAMVIQNPRYQVTQFGKPVTLSCSQTLNHNVMYWYQQKSSQAPKLLFHYYDKDFNNEADTPDNFQSRRPNTSFCFLDIRSPGLGDTAMYLCATSRDYRGGGANVLTFGAGSRLTVL.

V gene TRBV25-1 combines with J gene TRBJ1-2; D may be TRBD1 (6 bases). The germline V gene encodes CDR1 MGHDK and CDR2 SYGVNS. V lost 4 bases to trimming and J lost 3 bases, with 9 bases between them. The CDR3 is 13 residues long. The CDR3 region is CASSGRQDYGYTF. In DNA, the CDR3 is TGTGCCAGCAGTGGGAGACAGGACTATGGCTACACCTTC.

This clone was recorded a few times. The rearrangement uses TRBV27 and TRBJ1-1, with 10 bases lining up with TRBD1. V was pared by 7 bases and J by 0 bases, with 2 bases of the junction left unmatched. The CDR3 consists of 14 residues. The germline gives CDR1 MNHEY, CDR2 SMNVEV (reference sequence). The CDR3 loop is CASNDRGLNTEAFF. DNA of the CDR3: TGTGCCAGCAATGACAGGGGGCTGAACACTGAAGCTTTCTTT.